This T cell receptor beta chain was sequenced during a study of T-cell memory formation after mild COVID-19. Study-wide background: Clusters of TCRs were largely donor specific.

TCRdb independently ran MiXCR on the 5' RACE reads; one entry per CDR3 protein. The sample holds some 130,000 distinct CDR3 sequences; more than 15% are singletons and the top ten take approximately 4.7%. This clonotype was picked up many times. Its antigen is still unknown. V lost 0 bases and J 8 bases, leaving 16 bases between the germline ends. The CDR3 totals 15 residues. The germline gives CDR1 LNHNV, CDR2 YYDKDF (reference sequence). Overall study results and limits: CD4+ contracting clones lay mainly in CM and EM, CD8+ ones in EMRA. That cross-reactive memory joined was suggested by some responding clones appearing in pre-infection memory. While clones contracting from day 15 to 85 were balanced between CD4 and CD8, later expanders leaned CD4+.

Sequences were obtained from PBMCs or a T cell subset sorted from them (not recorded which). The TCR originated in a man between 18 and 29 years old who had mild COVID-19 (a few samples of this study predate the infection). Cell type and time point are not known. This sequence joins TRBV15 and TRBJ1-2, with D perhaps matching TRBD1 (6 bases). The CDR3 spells CATSRDYFPGEGYTF. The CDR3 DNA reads TGTGCCACCAGCAGAGATTATTTTCCAGGGGAGGGCTACACCTTC.